This TCR beta chain stems from a study of CD8 T cells in Susac syndrome. The authors reverse transcribed roughly 0.5 to 1 ug RNA with random hexamers. It was immunoSEQ multiplex PCR that amplified TCR beta CDR3 across 54 Vbeta and 13 Jbeta. Each CDR3 protein gets one entry after TCRdb re-called the immunoSEQ multiplex PCR reads with MiXCR. The sample holds fewer than 350,000 distinct CDR3 sequences; approximately 85% are singletons and the top ten take 0.21%. The CDR3 is made up of 13 amino acids. V was trimmed by 5 bases and J by 3 bases, leaving 8 bases between them. Germline CDR1 is ENHRY and CDR2 is SYGVKD. The multiple sclerosis controls were treatment-naive patients, and their relapsing-remitting disease was stable or active. CD8+ and CD4+ T cells were negatively isolated; TEMRA cells were FACS-enriched.

The chain carries TRBV10-3 and TRBJ2-1; no clear D gene. This clonotype was sampled from a human donor with multiple sclerosis. Material: CD8+ T cells from PBMCs. The CDR3 protein is CAISPRGYNEQFF. The CDR3 nucleotides are TGTGCCATCAGTCCTCGTGGCTACAATGAGCAGTTCTTC.